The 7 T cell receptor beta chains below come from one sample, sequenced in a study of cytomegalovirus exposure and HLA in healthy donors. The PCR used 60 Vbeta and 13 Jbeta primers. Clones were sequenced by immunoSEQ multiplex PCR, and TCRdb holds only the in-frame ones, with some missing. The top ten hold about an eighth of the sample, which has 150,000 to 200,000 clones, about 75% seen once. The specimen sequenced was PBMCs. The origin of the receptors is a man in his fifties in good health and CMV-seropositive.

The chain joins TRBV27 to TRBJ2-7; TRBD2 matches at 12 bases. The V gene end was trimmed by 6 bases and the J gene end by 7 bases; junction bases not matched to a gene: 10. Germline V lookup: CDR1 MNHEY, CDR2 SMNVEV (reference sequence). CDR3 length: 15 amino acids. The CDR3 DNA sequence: TGTGCCAGCAGGCCAACCCCCGGACTAGCGGGAGAGCAGTACTTC. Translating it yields CASRPTPGLAGEQYF.

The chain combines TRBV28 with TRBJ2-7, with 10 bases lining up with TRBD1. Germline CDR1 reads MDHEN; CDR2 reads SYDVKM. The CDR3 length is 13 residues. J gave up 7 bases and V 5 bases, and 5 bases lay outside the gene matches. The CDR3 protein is CASSPGTGVEQYF. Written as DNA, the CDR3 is TGTGCCAGCAGTCCGGGGACAGGGGTAGAGCAGTACTTC.

This CDR3 is CASSGENLYEQYF. The CDR3 DNA reads TGTGCCAGCAGCGGAGAAAACCTCTACGAGCAGTACTTC. The gene calls are TRBV9 and TRBJ2-5; D unresolved. The DNA end is more similar to TRBJ2-7, so the J call may be wrong. The CDR3 sequence is 13 residues long. Per germline, CDR1 SGDLS and CDR2 YYNGEE.

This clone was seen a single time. The chain's CDR3 is CASSLMRGGRNEQYF. The CDR3 DNA reads TGTGCCAGCAGCTTGATGCGGGGGGGCCGCAACGAGCAGTACTTC. The chain has TRBV5-8 and TRBJ2-7; TRBD2 matches 9 bases. The CDR3 runs to 15 residues. Per germline, CDR1 SGHTS and CDR2 YDEGEE. After removal of 1 base from V and 5 bases from J, the junction contained 7 bases not matched to a gene.

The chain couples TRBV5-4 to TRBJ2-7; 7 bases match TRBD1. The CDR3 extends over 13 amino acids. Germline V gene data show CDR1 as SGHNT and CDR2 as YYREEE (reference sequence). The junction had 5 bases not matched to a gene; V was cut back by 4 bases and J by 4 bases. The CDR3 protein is CASSPGTAYEQYV. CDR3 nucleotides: TGTGCCAGCAGCCCCGGGACAGCGTACGAGCAGTACGTC.

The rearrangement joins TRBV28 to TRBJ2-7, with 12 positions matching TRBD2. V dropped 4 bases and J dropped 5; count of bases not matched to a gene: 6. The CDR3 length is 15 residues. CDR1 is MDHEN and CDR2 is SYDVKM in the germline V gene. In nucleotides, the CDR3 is TGTGCCAGCAGTTCCCTAGCGGGGGGGTCCCACGAGCAGTACTTC. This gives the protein CASSSLAGGSHEQYF.

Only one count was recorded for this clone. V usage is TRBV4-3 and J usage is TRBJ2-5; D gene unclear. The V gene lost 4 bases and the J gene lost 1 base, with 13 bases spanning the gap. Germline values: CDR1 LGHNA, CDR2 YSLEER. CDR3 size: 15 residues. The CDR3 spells CASSLMLGFQETQYF. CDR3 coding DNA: TGCGCCAGCAGCCTGATGCTCGGGTTCCAAGAGACCCAGTACTTC.